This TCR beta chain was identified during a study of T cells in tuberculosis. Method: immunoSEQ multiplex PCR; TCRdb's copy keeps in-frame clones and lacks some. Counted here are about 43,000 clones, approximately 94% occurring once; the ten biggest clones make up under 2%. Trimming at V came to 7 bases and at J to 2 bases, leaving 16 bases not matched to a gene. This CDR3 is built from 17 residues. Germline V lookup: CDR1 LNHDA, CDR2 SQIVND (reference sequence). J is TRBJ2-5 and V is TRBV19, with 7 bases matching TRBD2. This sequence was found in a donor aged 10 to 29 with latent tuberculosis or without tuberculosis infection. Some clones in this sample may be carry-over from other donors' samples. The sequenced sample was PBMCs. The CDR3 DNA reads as TGTGCCAGTATTCGAAAGGAAGGGCTAGCGGATCAAGAGACCCAGTACTTC. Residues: CASIRKEGLADQETQYF.